This T cell receptor (beta chain) was sequenced for a study of regulatory T cells in long-lasting Graves disease. Broader study findings: Persistent patients had more shared public clonotypes (around 2,700) than new patients (roughly 940). Only a small sample size was used, which may have cut accuracy. Sampling was limited to peripheral blood rather than thyroid tissue. There were preferences for TRBV28, TRBJ1-2 and TRBJ2-5 in persistent disease.

Looked up from germline, CDR1 is SGHRS and CDR2 is YFSETQ. The CDR3 has 15 residues. V was shortened by 0 bases and J by 6 bases, with 15 bases between the two germline ends. HTBI primers from iRepertoire and Arm-PCR of CDR3 regions yielded the TCR beta libraries. TCRdb passed the multiplex PCR reads through MiXCR, listing each CDR3 protein once. The sample shows fewer than 450,000 distinct CDR3 sequences, around 22% of them seen only once. Time point: persistent/refractory GD, antithyroid drugs over 5 years with positive TRAb. PBMCs were the source of the RNA used for TCR sequencing. Notes on this clonotype: Its antigen is currently unknown.

The receptor was isolated from a female donor with Graves disease. This chain uses TRBV5-1 with TRBJ1-2; no clear D. The sample was peripheral blood mononuclear cells (PBMCs), taken when the disease was refractory, from a patient treated with antithyroid drugs. The CDR3 reads CASSLVGDGGHGYTF. DNA for the CDR3: TGCGCCAGCAGCTTGGTTGGGGATGGTGGGCATGGCTACACCTTC.